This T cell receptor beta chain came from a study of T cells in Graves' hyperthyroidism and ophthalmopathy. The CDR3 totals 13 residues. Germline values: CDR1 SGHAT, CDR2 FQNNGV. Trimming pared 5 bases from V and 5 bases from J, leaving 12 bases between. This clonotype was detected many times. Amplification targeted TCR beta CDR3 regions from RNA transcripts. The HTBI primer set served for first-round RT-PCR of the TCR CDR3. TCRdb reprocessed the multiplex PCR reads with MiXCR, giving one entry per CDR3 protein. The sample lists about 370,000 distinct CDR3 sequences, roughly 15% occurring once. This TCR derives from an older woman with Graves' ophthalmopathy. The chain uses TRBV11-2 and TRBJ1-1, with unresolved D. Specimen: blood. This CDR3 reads CASSMGSGTEAFF. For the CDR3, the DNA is TGTGCCAGCAGCATGGGGTCGGGAACTGAAGCTTTCTTT.